Listed below are T cell receptor beta chains from one sample, sequenced in a study of blood T cell repertoires in COVID-19. Profiled with immunoSEQ multiplex PCR; TCRdb holds only in-frame clones, not every one. This table holds about 110,000 clones, around 89% found once. The sample taken for sequencing was peripheral blood. The receptors originated from a human donor in a cohort sampled during active COVID-19. CDR3s leave out the opening cysteine and the closing phenylalanine or tryptophan. D genes are given only for firm matches.

D gene | V gene | CDR3 length | CDR3 protein
TRBD1 | TRBV7-9 | 12 | ASITGASGNTIY
. | TRBV6-5 | 12 | ASSPTVMNNEQF
TRBD1 | TRBV12-3/TRBV12-4 | 11 | ASSTTGATEAF
. | TRBV6-2/TRBV6-3 | 16 | ASSSPTHQLVGTGELF
TRBD1 | TRBV19 | 15 | ASRAGGLVSGANVLT
TRBD2 | TRBV28 | 13 | ASSFGGRGADTQY
TRBD2 | TRBV9 | 13 | ASSVATSAAYEQY
. | TRBV5-6 | 12 | ASSLSGGYEKLF
. | TRBV3-1/TRBV3-2 | 12 | ASSQDSGANVLT
. | TRBV6-5 | 12 | ASRGVRTVDEQY
TRBD2 | TRBV6-5 | 12 | ASSDSRGGETQY
. | TRBV12-3/TRBV12-4 | 11 | ASRWGRNTEAF
. | TRBV6-5 | 12 | ASSDVWGGPEPF
. | TRBV5-6 | 13 | ASSLRNRVNSPLH
TRBD1 | TRBV29-1 | 13 | SVLGDRGYTGELF
. | TRBV9 | 11 | ASSVAQGYEQY
. | TRBV5-1 | 12 | ASSLGGGNTEAF
. | TRBV18 | 13 | ASSRGPPPDYEQY
TRBD1 | TRBV18 | 9 | ASSQTGGAF
TRBD2 | TRBV25-1 | 16 | ASSGGTSGPLNTGELF
. | TRBV9 | 13 | ASSVGPGGDQPQH
. | TRBV6-2/TRBV6-3 | 15 | ASSYSGRAGDLYEQY
. | TRBV6-5 | 11 | ASSPGGDQPQH
TRBD1 | TRBV19 | 12 | AGFRDRQRETQY
TRBD1 | TRBV6-6 | 13 | ASSQDRGYNSPLH
. | TRBV19 | 12 | ASSMVGDGTEAF
. | TRBV7-3 | 14 | ASSLSGGGWADTQY
. | TRBV19 | 12 | ASSILGRNNEQF
TRBD2 | TRBV3-1/TRBV3-2 | 14 | ASSQGIELAGAGLH
TRBD1 | TRBV19 | 16 | ASSIFGWGDRANTEAF
. | TRBV6-6 | 10 | ASSHPQGEQY
TRBD1 | TRBV19 | 15 | ASSRSLRDRAYNEQF
TRBD1 | TRBV5-1 | 12 | ASSLNQGGYGYT